This passage covers 29 T cell receptor beta chains from one sample sequenced in a study of CD8+ T cells in alopecia areata. It was cDNA, reverse transcribed from extracted RNA, that served as the sequencing template. Repertoires were generated with immunoSEQ multiplex PCR, while TCRdb's copy carries only in-frame clones and drops some. The table includes more than 100,000 clones, 85% to 90% detected once. Specified treatment: oral pan-JAK inhibitor, 5-10 mg twice daily. The sample here was CD8+ T cells sorted from blood, taken at roughly week 30, from a patient treated with tofacitinib. The receptors shown here come from a human donor with alopecia areata.

The J gene is TRBJ2-7, the V gene TRBV30, with D hard to call. Germline-derived CDR1 and CDR2 are GTSNPN and SVGIG (reference sequence). The V end lost 2 bases, the J end lost 4 bases, and 6 bases lay between the germline ends. The CDR3 contains 11 residues. The CDR3 DNA follows: TGTGCCTGGAGTTTAGGGTACGAGCAGTACTTC. Protein product: CAWSLGYEQYF.

V and J are TRBV7-9 and TRBJ2-3, with D possibly matching TRBD1 (5 bases). From germline, CDR1 is SEHNR and CDR2 FQNEAQ (reference sequence). V was cut by 5 bases and J by 2 bases, with 14 bases left in between. This CDR3 is 15 amino acids long. The CDR3: CASSPGWGPTDTQYF. The DNA for the CDR3 is TGTGCCAGCAGCCCCGGTTGGGGCCCCACAGATACGCAGTATTTT.

The chain recombines TRBV7-9 with TRBJ2-1; a weak D match, TRBD1 (6 bases). The CDR3 is made up of 15 amino acids. The V end lost 1 base, the J end lost 3 bases, and 10 bases lay between the germline ends. Germline CDR1 reads SEHNR; CDR2 reads FQNEAQ (reference sequence). In DNA form, the CDR3 reads TGTGCCAGCAGCTTAGTTGGGGGCCTCTACAATGAGCAGTTCTTC. Translation: CASSLVGGLYNEQFF.

CDR3 protein: CASSYSSGTHEQYF. CDR3 nucleotides: TGCGCCAGCAGCTATAGTAGCGGGACCCACGAGCAGTACTTC. The genes are TRBV5-1 and TRBJ2-7; 8 bases line up with TRBD2. The germline gives CDR1 SGHRS, CDR2 YFSETQ. The CDR3 has 14 residues. V shed 3 bases, J shed 5 bases, and the junction held 7 bases outside the gene matches.

The chain recombines TRBV27 with TRBJ1-1; the D is unclear. Germline CDR1 and CDR2: MNHEY and SMNVEV (reference sequence). This CDR3 is 13 amino acids long. V lost 4 bases to trimming and J lost 4 bases, with 10 bases between them. CDR3 residues: CASSYQVATEAFF. In DNA, the CDR3 is TGTGCCAGCAGTTATCAGGTTGCCACTGAAGCTTTCTTT.

The V gene is TRBV6-5, the J gene TRBJ2-3, with TRBD2 as a possible D gene (6 bases). The CDR3 contains 16 residues. Germline CDR1 and CDR2: MNHEY and SVGAGI. V was pared by 0 bases and J by 2 bases, with 12 bases between. CDR3 residues: CASSYSIAEYTDTQYF. The CDR3, as DNA: TGTGCCAGCAGTTACTCTATAGCGGAGTACACAGATACGCAGTATTTT.

The J gene is TRBJ2-1, the V gene TRBV6-1; D is possibly TRBD2 (6 bases). Looked up from germline, CDR1 is MNHNS and CDR2 is SASEGT. This CDR3 is 14 amino acids long. Trimming stripped 6 bases from V and 3 bases from J, with 12 bases between. The CDR3 nucleotides are TGTGCCAGCAGCGTGGAGGGGAGCTACAATGAGCAGTTCTTC. Its protein is CASSVEGSYNEQFF.

The chain has TRBV9 and TRBJ1-1, with D possibly being TRBD1 (5 bases). The CDR3 contains 13 residues. CDR1 is SGDLS and CDR2 is YYNGEE in the germline V gene. V was shortened by 3 bases and J by 4 bases, with 10 bases between the two germline ends. The CDR3 loop is CASSDGGATEAFF. CDR3 in DNA: TGTGCCAGCAGCGATGGAGGGGCCACTGAAGCTTTCTTT.

This sequence joins TRBV7-8 and TRBJ1-5, with no clear D. Germline loops: CDR1 SGHVS, CDR2 FQNEAQ. The CDR3 runs 14 residues. Trimming removed 3 bases at V and 0 bases at J, with 6 bases between. DNA for the CDR3: TGTGCCAGCAGCTTTCCCGATAGCAATCAGCCCCAGCATTTT. This encodes CASSFPDSNQPQHF.

This rearrangement joins TRBV5-4 to TRBJ2-1; the D gene is possibly TRBD1 (5 bases). With 0 bases removed from V and 5 bases from J, the gap between germline ends came to 9 bases. Germline CDR1 reads SGHNT; CDR2 reads YYREEE (reference sequence). This CDR3 has 14 amino acids. CDR3 in amino acids: CASSLDTGHNEQFF. CDR3 nucleotide sequence: TGTGCCAGCAGCTTGGATACAGGCCACAATGAGCAGTTCTTC.

V and J are TRBV11-2 and TRBJ2-3, with 7 bases that match TRBD2. The CDR3 loop spans 14 amino acids. The germline gives CDR1 SGHAT, CDR2 FQNNGV. V lost 4 bases and J lost 4; bases outside the gene matches: 5. CDR3 DNA sequence: TGTGCCAGCAGCTCCCAGGCGGGGGCAGATACGCAGTATTTT. Encoded protein: CASSSQAGADTQYF.

V gene TRBV27 combines with J gene TRBJ1-2; D is ambiguous. CDR3 length: 13 amino acids. Germline CDR1 is MNHEY and CDR2 is SMNVEV (reference sequence). Between the trimmed V and J ends, which lost 5 bases and 5 bases, there was a span of 12 bases. The DNA for the CDR3 is TGTGCCAGCAGTCCAACAGCTACTTATGGCTACACCTTC. It is translated as CASSPTATYGYTF.

This clone was seen a single time. The chain links TRBV9 to TRBJ2-2; D is uncertain. V was clipped by 3 bases and J by 6 bases, with 6 bases between them. The CDR3 has 12 amino acids. Germline CDR1 is SGDLS and CDR2 is YYNGEE. The CDR3 loop is CASSGLSGELFF. The CDR3 nucleotides are TGTGCCAGCAGCGGACTCTCCGGGGAGCTGTTTTTT. The full variable domain, completed using reference TRBV9 and TRBJ2-2, is DSGVTQTPKHLITATGQRVTLRCSPRSGDLSVYWYQQSLDQGLQFLIQYYNGEERAKGNILERFSAQQFPDLHSELNLSSLELGDSALYFCASSGLSGELFFGEGSRLTVL.

The chain uses TRBV29-1 and TRBJ2-3; TRBD1 matches 7 bases. This CDR3 comprises 14 residues. The V gene's germline CDR1 is SQVTM and CDR2 ANQGSEA. V shed 7 bases, J shed 6 bases, and the junction held 13 bases outside the gene matches. CDR3 protein: CSAPRGTGSDTQYF. In nucleotides, the CDR3 is TGCAGCGCACCCAGGGGGACCGGTAGTGATACGCAGTATTTT.

The V gene is TRBV19, the J gene TRBJ2-1, with 9 bases matching TRBD1. V shed 3 bases, J shed 5 bases, and the junction held 11 bases outside the gene matches. This CDR3 has 17 amino acids. CDR1 and CDR2 (germline): LNHDA, SQIVND (reference sequence). The CDR3 bases are TGTGCCAGTAGTATGGTCCCGGGACAGGGAAAGGACAATGAGCAGTTCTTC. Residues: CASSMVPGQGKDNEQFF.

This sequence joins TRBV19 and TRBJ1-2; 9 bases map to TRBD1. With V trimmed by 5 bases and J by 8 bases, 12 bases remained unmatched. Germline assignment: CDR1 LNHDA and CDR2 SQIVND (reference sequence). This CDR3 has 15 amino acids. The CDR3 nucleotides read TGTGCCAGTAGTCTCAAACCGGGACAGGGTAACGGCTACACCTTC. Translated: CASSLKPGQGNGYTF.

This clone was counted once. The chain joins TRBV6-1 to TRBJ2-1; the D call may be TRBD1 or TRBD2 (5 bases each). This CDR3 comprises 13 residues. With 8 bases removed from V and 8 bases from J, the gap between germline ends came to 16 bases. CDR1 is MNHNS, CDR2 SASEGT, per germline. The CDR3 here is CASAGTGRDEQFF. DNA of the CDR3: TGTGCCAGCGCTGGAACGGGGCGCGATGAGCAGTTCTTC.

This clone has just one count. The chain combines TRBV27 with TRBJ1-2; D possibly corresponds to TRBD1 (6 bases). The CDR3 totals 18 residues. Germline V CDR1 and CDR2: MNHEY, SMNVEV (reference sequence). V lost 2 bases and J 8 bases, leaving 27 bases between the germline ends. The CDR3 loop is CASSLKPGQFGKMKGYTF. DNA of the CDR3: TGTGCCAGCAGTTTAAAGCCGGGACAATTCGGAAAGATGAAGGGCTACACCTTC.

The chain has TRBV27 and TRBJ1-1, with a weak D call TRBD1 (6 bases). Trimming removed 0 bases from V and 1 base from J, with 9 bases in between. This CDR3 region has 15 residues. Germline lookup yields CDR1 MNHEY and CDR2 SMNVEV (reference sequence). CDR3 in amino acids: CASSLSRTANTEAFF. For the CDR3, the DNA is TGTGCCAGCAGTTTATCTAGGACAGCGAACACTGAAGCTTTCTTT.

The chain uses TRBV10-3 and TRBJ1-1; 8 bases map to TRBD1. This CDR3 spans 13 amino acids. V was pared by 6 bases and J by 1 base, with 1 base of the junction left unmatched. In germline, CDR1 is ENHRY, CDR2 SYGVKD. CDR3 region: CAIRTGENTEAFF. DNA for the CDR3: TGTGCCATCAGGACAGGGGAGAACACTGAAGCTTTCTTT.

The chain employs TRBV10-2 and TRBJ2-1, with 11 bases fitting TRBD2. J gave up 6 bases and V 8 bases, and 9 bases lay outside the gene matches. CDR1 and CDR2 (germline): WSHSY, SAAADI. The CDR3 has 15 residues. CDR3 bases: TGCGCCAGCGGAGGTACTAGCGGGAGTCTCAATGAGCAGTTCTTC. It yields the protein CASGGTSGSLNEQFF.

The genes are TRBV7-6 and TRBJ2-2; D remains unclear. Trimming removed 5 bases from V and 8 bases from J, with 9 bases in between. This CDR3 is built from 12 residues. Germline V lookup: CDR1 SGHVS, CDR2 FNYEAQ. The CDR3 here is CASSPLMGELFF. As DNA, the CDR3 is TGTGCCAGCAGCCCCCTAATGGGGGAGCTGTTTTTT. Filled out from reference TRBV7-6 and TRBJ2-2, the complete variable domain reads GAGVSQSPRYKVTKRGQDVALRCDPISGHVSLYWYRQALGQGPEFLTYFNYEAQQDKSGLPNDRFSAERPEGSISTLTIQRTEQRDSAMYRCASSPLMGELFFGEGSRLTVL.

The sample holds one count of this clone. This rearrangement joins TRBV19 to TRBJ2-7; D gene ambiguous. This CDR3 region has 13 residues. V was clipped by 5 bases and J by 2 bases, with 10 bases between them. In germline, CDR1 is LNHDA, CDR2 SQIVND (reference sequence). Written as DNA, the CDR3 is TGTGCCAGTAGTTTCAAGGGAACCTACGAGCAGTACTTC. Translation gives CASSFKGTYEQYF.

A note on this clone: The sample has other DNA sequences that encode this CDR3 too. CDR3 coding DNA: TGTGCCAGCAGTTTAACCAGCTCCTACGAGCAGTACTTC. Its translation is CASSLTSSYEQYF. The chain uses TRBV27 and TRBJ2-7; D unclear. The germline gives CDR1 MNHEY, CDR2 SMNVEV (reference sequence). The V end lost 2 bases, the J end lost 0 bases, and 5 bases lay between the germline ends. This CDR3 is 13 amino acids long.

The chain recombines TRBV11-2 with TRBJ2-7; the D gene could be TRBD1 or TRBD2 (5 bases each). There are 15 residues in the CDR3. V gave up 5 bases and J gave up 3 bases, with 17 bases separating them. Germline values: CDR1 SGHAT, CDR2 FQNNGV. CDR3 in amino acids: CASSREDGANYEQYF. The CDR3, as DNA: TGTGCCAGCAGCCGCGAAGACGGGGCAAACTACGAGCAGTACTTC.

This chain joins TRBV6-1 and TRBJ1-1; no firm D call. V was cut by 6 bases and J by 1 base, with 3 bases left in between. The CDR3 is made up of 11 amino acids. Germline V CDR1 and CDR2: MNHNS, SASEGT. CDR3 sequence: CASSRNTEAFF. The CDR3 DNA sequence: TGTGCCAGCAGCCGGAACACTGAAGCTTTCTTT.

The gene calls are TRBV19 and TRBJ1-1; tentative D call: TRBD1 (6 bases). The CDR3 has 13 residues. CDR1 and CDR2 (germline): LNHDA, SQIVND (reference sequence). The V end lost 6 bases, the J end lost 8 bases, and 16 bases lay between the germline ends. CDR3 coding DNA: TGTGCCAGTAGGGCGGGGGCCGCTCCAGAAGCTTTCTTT. Encoded protein: CASRAGAAPEAFF.

This clone was picked up a small number of times. The V gene is TRBV15, the J gene TRBJ2-5, with D possibly TRBD1 on 7 matching bases. Trimming pared 10 bases from V and 5 bases from J, leaving 17 bases between. This CDR3 is built from 13 residues. Germline CDR1 and CDR2: LNHNV and YYDKDF (reference sequence). CDR3 protein: CAMSRGRRETQYF. The DNA of the CDR3 is TGTGCCATGAGCAGGGGGAGGAGGGAGACCCAGTACTTC. The whole variable domain, remainder taken from reference TRBV15 and TRBJ2-5, is DAMVIQNPRYQVTQFGKPVTLSCSQTLNHNVMYWYQQKSSQAPKLLFHYYDKDFNNEADTPDNFQSRRPNTSFCFLDIRSPGLGDTAMYLCAMSRGRRETQYFGPGTRLLVL.

The chain employs TRBV13 and TRBJ2-7, with D perhaps TRBD1 (6 bases). The germline CDR1 and CDR2 sequences are PRHDT and FYEKMQ (reference sequence). With 3 bases removed from V and 2 bases from J, the gap between germline ends came to 11 bases. The CDR3 sequence is 14 residues long. DNA of the CDR3: TGTGCCAGCAGCTTTAACAGGGACACCTACGAGCAGTACTTC. Protein product: CASSFNRDTYEQYF.